The 20 T cell receptor beta chains below all came from one sample that was sequenced in a study of cytomegalovirus exposure and HLA in healthy donors. In the PCR, 60 Vbeta and 13 Jbeta primers were used. TCRdb's table, derived via immunoSEQ multiplex PCR, lists solely in-frame clones and lacks some. The sample lists approximately 220,000 clones, about three quarters occurring once. The sample taken for sequencing was PBMCs. These TCRs come from a man aged 35 to 55 in good health and CMV-seronegative.

This clone appeared a few times. J is TRBJ1-5 and V is TRBV19; no firm D call. This CDR3 has 15 residues. The V and J ends lost 0 bases and 5 bases respectively, with 11 bases between them. The germline V gene encodes CDR1 LNHDA and CDR2 SQIVND (reference sequence). CDR3 protein: CASSIDRLRDQPQHF. DNA of the CDR3: TGTGCCAGTAGTATAGACAGGTTGAGGGATCAGCCCCAGCATTTT.

This clone was recorded a few times. The chain recombines TRBV7-3 with TRBJ1-2; D may be TRBD1 (5 bases). CDR3 length: 13 amino acids. V was cut by 2 bases and J by 8 bases, with 12 bases left in between. CDR1 is SGHTA and CDR2 is FQGTGA in the germline V gene. CDR3 protein: CASSLLGGAGYTF. The CDR3, as DNA: TGTGCCAGCAGCTTATTGGGAGGGGCCGGCTACACCTTC.

V gene TRBV2 combines with J gene TRBJ1-1, with 9 nucleotides matching TRBD1. V lost 7 bases and J lost 4; bases outside the gene matches: 10. Germline CDR1 and CDR2: SNHLY and FYNNEI. The length of the CDR3 is 15 residues. The CDR3 spells CASTTRQGGGTEAFF. CDR3 DNA: TGTGCCAGCACTACCCGACAGGGGGGCGGCACTGAAGCTTTCTTT.

As regards this clone: Other DNA sequences of this sample code for an identical CDR3. The V call is TRBV30, the J call TRBJ2-1, with D possibly matching TRBD2 (5 bases). This CDR3 has 15 amino acids. Germline V gene sequence: CDR1 GTSNPN, CDR2 SVGIG (reference sequence). The V and J ends lost 3 bases and 0 bases respectively, with 12 bases between them. CDR3 sequence: CAWRGLPSSYNEQFF. Written as DNA, the CDR3 is TGTGCCTGGAGAGGACTCCCGAGCTCCTACAATGAGCAGTTCTTC.

The chain has TRBV28 and TRBJ2-2; weak D call: TRBD2 (6 bases). Germline V lookup: CDR1 MDHEN, CDR2 SYDVKM. V lost 4 bases and J 0 bases, leaving 9 bases between the germline ends. This CDR3 has 15 residues. The CDR3 here is CASSYGRSNTGELFF. As DNA, the CDR3 is TGTGCCAGCAGTTACGGGAGATCGAACACCGGGGAGCTGTTTTTT.

This rearrangement joins TRBV19 to TRBJ1-5, with 7 bases fitting TRBD1. The V gene end was trimmed by 5 bases and the J gene end by 0 bases; junction bases not matched to a gene: 7. The CDR3 consists of 16 residues. The germline V gene has CDR1 LNHDA and CDR2 SQIVND (reference sequence). The CDR3 coding sequence is TGTGCCAGTAGTGACAGGGTGGCAGGTAGCAATCAGCCCCAGCATTTT. Protein sequence: CASSDRVAGSNQPQHF.

The genes are TRBV27 and TRBJ2-3; tentative D call: TRBD1 (5 bases). The V gene's germline CDR1 is MNHEY and CDR2 SMNVEV (reference sequence). CDR3 size: 15 residues. Trimming left V 3 bases short and J 4 bases short, with 14 bases between. CDR3 nucleotides: TGTGCCAGCAGTTTGGGGCCCTTCCCCCCAGATACGCAGTATTTT. As protein: CASSLGPFPPDTQYF.

The J gene is TRBJ2-1, the V gene TRBV25-1; a weak D match, TRBD1 (6 bases). Trimming pared 2 bases from V and 6 bases from J, leaving 20 bases between. Germline V gene sequence: CDR1 MGHDK, CDR2 SYGVNS. The CDR3 is made up of 17 amino acids. The CDR3 region has the DNA TGTGCCAGCAGTGAAGGATCCGGGACACCATCAGGCAATGAGCAGTTCTTC. Translation gives CASSEGSGTPSGNEQFF. The variable domain in full, with the rest retrieved from reference TRBV25-1 and TRBJ2-1, is EADIYQTPRYLVIGTGKKITLECSQTMGHDKMYWYQQDPGMELHLIHYSYGVNSTEKGDLSSESTVSRIRTEHFPLTLESARPSHTSQYLCASSEGSGTPSGNEQFFGPGTRLTVL.

The rearrangement links TRBV5-1 to TRBJ1-4; 12 nucleotides line up with TRBD1. The CDR3 loop spans 18 amino acids. The J segment lost 0 bases and the V segment lost 5 bases, leaving 8 bases of the junction unmatched. Germline values: CDR1 SGHRS, CDR2 YFSETQ. This CDR3 is CASSPGTGGLTTNEKLFF. In DNA, the CDR3 is TGCGCCAGCAGTCCCGGGACAGGGGGCCTAACAACTAATGAAAAACTGTTTTTT.

This clone showed up just a few times. CDR3 sequence: CASSLSIGQDPYSNQPQHF. CDR3 DNA: TGTGCCAGCAGCCTAAGTATCGGACAGGATCCCTATAGCAATCAGCCCCAGCATTTT. J is TRBJ1-5 and V is TRBV14; 7 bases fit TRBD1. The CDR3 length is 19 residues. V trimming: 4 bases; J trimming: 0 bases; junction bases outside the gene matches: 15. Germline-derived CDR1 and CDR2 are SGHDN and FVKESK.

In regard to this clone: This sample also contains other DNA sequences that code for the same CDR3. The chain joins TRBV7-9 to TRBJ1-1, with 8 bases aligning to TRBD1. CDR1 is SEHNR and CDR2 is FQNEAQ in the germline V gene (reference sequence). This CDR3 is 14 amino acids long. The J segment lost 1 base and the V segment lost 3 bases, leaving 1 base of the junction unmatched. CDR3 coding DNA: TGTGCCAGCAGCTTGGGACAGGCGAACACTGAAGCTTTCTTT. Translated: CASSLGQANTEAFF.

The V call is TRBV19, the J call TRBJ2-7, with 7 bases that match TRBD1. Germline assignment: CDR1 LNHDA and CDR2 SQIVND (reference sequence). J lost 1 base, V lost 6 bases, and 0 bases had no gene match. The CDR3 runs 12 residues. Written as DNA, the CDR3 is TGTGCCAGTAGGGACAGGTCCTACGAGCAGTACTTC. Translated, it gives CASRDRSYEQYF.

J is TRBJ2-3 and V is TRBV5-1; tentatively, D is TRBD1 (5 bases). Trimming removed 2 bases at V and 1 base at J, with 8 bases between. The germline V gene has CDR1 SGHRS and CDR2 YFSETQ. This CDR3 has 14 amino acids. CDR3 sequence (DNA): TGCGCCAGCAGCTTTGTGACAGGCACAGATACGCAGTATTTT. Translating gives CASSFVTGTDTQYF.

The chain is built from TRBV5-4 and TRBJ2-4; 13 bases agree with TRBD2. CDR3 length: 17 residues. Germline V gene data show CDR1 as SGHNT and CDR2 as YYREEE (reference sequence). V was clipped by 3 bases and J by 9 bases; unmatched bases: 12. The CDR3 region has the DNA TGTGCCAGCAGCTCCGACGGGACTAGCGGGGTACCCTTCATTCAGTACTTC. Its translation is CASSSDGTSGVPFIQYF.

The chain has TRBV2 and TRBJ2-5, with D perhaps TRBD1 (6 bases). The CDR3 totals 13 residues. The germline V gene has CDR1 SNHLY and CDR2 FYNNEI. With 7 bases removed from V and 1 base from J, the gap between germline ends came to 10 bases. In DNA, the CDR3 is TGTGCCAGCACCAAGACAGGCCAAGAGACCCAGTACTTC. Amino acids: CASTKTGQETQYF.

This chain joins TRBV27 and TRBJ1-6; D might be TRBD1 (6 bases). The CDR3 spans 17 residues. V lost 0 bases to trimming and J lost 2 bases, with 11 bases between them. Germline V gives CDR1 MNHEY, CDR2 SMNVEV (reference sequence). The CDR3 region has the DNA TGTGCCAGCAGTTTATCCACAGGGTTAACCTATAATTCACCCCTCCACTTT. Its protein is CASSLSTGLTYNSPLHF.

This clone was observed once. The gene calls are TRBV27 and TRBJ2-4; 11 bases fit TRBD2. J was trimmed by 0 bases and V by 7 bases; bases with no gene match: 8. The V gene's germline CDR1 is MNHEY and CDR2 SMNVEV (reference sequence). The CDR3 spans 17 residues. CDR3 in amino acids: CASKPGLAVRAKNIQYF. CDR3 nucleotide sequence: TGTGCCAGCAAGCCGGGACTAGCGGTTAGAGCCAAAAACATTCAGTACTTC.

There are a few counts of this clone. The J gene is TRBJ2-1, the V gene TRBV27; no clear D gene. From germline, CDR1 is MNHEY and CDR2 SMNVEV (reference sequence). The CDR3 is 16 amino acids. V was pared by 0 bases and J by 2 bases, with 11 bases between. The CDR3 reads CASSLSARFPYNEQFF. CDR3 sequence (DNA): TGTGCCAGCAGTTTATCTGCGCGGTTCCCCTACAATGAGCAGTTCTTC.

This rearrangement joins TRBV18 to TRBJ1-3; tentatively, D is TRBD1 (6 bases). CDR1 KGHSH and CDR2 LQKENI come from the germline V gene. The CDR3 sequence is 15 residues long. Trimming removed 2 bases at V and 3 bases at J, with 11 bases between. The CDR3 spells CASSPGGGNGNTIYF. The CDR3 bases are TGTGCCAGCTCACCAGGGGGCGGCAATGGAAACACCATATATTTT.

V gene TRBV4-2 combines with J gene TRBJ2-5; TRBD2 is a possible D gene (6 bases). The CDR3 loop spans 17 amino acids. The germline gives CDR1 LGHNA, CDR2 YNFKEQ. Trimming left V 4 bases short and J 7 bases short, with 25 bases between. The CDR3 protein is CASSPSSLGVVGGTQYF. The CDR3, as DNA: TGTGCCAGCAGCCCTAGCTCCCTTGGCGTAGTGGGGGGGACCCAGTACTTC.